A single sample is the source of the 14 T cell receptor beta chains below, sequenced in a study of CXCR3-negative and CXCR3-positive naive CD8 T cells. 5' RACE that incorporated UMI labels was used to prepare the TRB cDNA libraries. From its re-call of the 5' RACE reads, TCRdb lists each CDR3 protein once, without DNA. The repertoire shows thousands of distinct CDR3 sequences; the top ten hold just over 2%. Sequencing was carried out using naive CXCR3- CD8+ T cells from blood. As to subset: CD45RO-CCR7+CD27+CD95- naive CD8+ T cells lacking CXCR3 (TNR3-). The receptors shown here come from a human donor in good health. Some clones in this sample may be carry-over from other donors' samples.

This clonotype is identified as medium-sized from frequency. This chain's CDR3 is CASSYSTEVNSPLHF. This chain links TRBV6-5 with TRBJ1-6. The CDR3 sequence is 15 residues long. Germline V gene data show CDR1 as MNHEY and CDR2 as SVGAGI.

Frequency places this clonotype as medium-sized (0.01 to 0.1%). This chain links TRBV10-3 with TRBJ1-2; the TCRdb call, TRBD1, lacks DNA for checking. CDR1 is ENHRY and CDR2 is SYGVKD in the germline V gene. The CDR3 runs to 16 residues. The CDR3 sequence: CAISDKGQASYYGYTF.

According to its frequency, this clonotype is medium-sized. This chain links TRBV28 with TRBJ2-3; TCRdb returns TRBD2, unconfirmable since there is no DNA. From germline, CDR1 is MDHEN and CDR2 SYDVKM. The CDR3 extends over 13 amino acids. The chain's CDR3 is CASERDLTDTQYF.

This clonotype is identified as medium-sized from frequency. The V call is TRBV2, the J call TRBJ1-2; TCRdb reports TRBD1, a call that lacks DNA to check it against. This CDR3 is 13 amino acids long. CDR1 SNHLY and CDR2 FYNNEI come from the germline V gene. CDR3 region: CASSEDREYGYTF.

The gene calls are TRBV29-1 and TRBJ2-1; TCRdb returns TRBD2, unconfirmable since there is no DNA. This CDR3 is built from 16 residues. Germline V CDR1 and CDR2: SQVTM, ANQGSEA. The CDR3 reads CSVAPLAGGSYNEKFF.

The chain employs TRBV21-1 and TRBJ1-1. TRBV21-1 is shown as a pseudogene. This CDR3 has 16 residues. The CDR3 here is CASSKGSGEMNTEAFF.

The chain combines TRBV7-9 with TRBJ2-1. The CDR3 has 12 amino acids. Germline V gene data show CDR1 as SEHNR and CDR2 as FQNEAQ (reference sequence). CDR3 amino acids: CASSQDYNEQFF.

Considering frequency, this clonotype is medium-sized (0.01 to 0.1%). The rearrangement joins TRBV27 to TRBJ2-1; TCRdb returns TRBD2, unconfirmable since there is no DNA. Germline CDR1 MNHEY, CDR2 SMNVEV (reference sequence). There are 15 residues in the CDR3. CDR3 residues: CASSAGTSGKVEQFF.

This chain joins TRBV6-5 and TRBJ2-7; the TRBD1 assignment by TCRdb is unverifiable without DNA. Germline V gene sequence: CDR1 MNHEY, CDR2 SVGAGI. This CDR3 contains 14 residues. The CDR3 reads CASRYGTGEYEQYF.

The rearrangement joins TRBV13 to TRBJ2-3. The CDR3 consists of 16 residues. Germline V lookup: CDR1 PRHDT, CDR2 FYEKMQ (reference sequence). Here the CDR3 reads CASSFTDGASTDTQYF.

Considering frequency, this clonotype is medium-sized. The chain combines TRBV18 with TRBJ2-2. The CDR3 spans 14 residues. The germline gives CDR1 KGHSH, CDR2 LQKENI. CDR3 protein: CASSPPTDTGELFF.

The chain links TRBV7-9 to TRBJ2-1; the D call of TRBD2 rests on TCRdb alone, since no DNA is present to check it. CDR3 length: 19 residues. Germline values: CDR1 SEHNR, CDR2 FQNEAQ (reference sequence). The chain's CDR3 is CASSLTPSSGRGAYNEQFF. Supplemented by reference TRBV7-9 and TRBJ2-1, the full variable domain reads DTGVSQNPRHKITKRGQNVTFRCDPISEHNRLYWYRQTLGQGPEFLTYFQNEAQLEKSRLLSDRFSAERPKGSFSTLEIQRTEQGDSAMYLCASSLTPSSGRGAYNEQFFGPGTRLTVL.

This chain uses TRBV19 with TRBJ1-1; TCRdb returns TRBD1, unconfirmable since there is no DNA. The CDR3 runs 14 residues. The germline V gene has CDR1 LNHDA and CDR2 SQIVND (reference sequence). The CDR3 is CASSIPRDRTEAFF.

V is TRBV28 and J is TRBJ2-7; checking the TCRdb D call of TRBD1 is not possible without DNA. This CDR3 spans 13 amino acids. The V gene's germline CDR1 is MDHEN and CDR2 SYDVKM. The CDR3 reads CASSPTGGYEQYF.